These 17 T cell receptor beta chains share one sample of origin, sequenced in a study of OX40 agonist ivuxolimab in advanced cancers. The library was obtained by the immunoSEQ multiplex PCR assay. TCRdb obtained this table from immuneACCESS and retained in-frame rearrangements with V and J assigned. These tables miss some clones; where compared with another copy, unresolved V genes account for less than half of the shortfall, and the remainder is unexplained. This sample is represented by over 25,000 clones; 75% to 90% of them were singletons. The top ten hold roughly 30% of the sample. The starting material was CD4+ or CD8+ T cells sorted from blood, obtained in a trial of the OX40 agonist ivuxolimab. The receptors here all came from an adult with an advanced solid tumor such as melanoma, head and neck, liver or kidney cancer.

The chain has TRBV9 and TRBJ2-5, with D perhaps matching TRBD2 (6 bases). V lost 5 bases to trimming and J lost 5 bases, with 7 bases between them. The germline gives CDR1 SGDLS, CDR2 YYNGEE. The length of the CDR3 is 11 residues. CDR3 region: CASSRGETQYF. CDR3 nucleotides: TGTGCCAGCAGTCGGGGGGAGACCCAGTACTTC.

This chain connects TRBV11-2 to TRBJ1-1, with 7 bases matching TRBD1. The J segment lost 7 bases and the V segment lost 5 bases, leaving 7 bases of the junction unmatched. Germline loops: CDR1 SGHAT, CDR2 FQNNGV. The CDR3 extends over 13 amino acids. The CDR3, as DNA: TGTGCCAGCAGCACCCGGGACAGCTTTGAAGCTTTCTTT. It encodes CASSTRDSFEAFF.

In DNA, the CDR3 is TGTGCCATCAGTGAGTCGCAGGGGTTGTATCAGCCCCAGCATTTT. Amino acid sequence: CAISESQGLYQPQHF. This chain joins TRBV10-3 and TRBJ1-5; the D gene is possibly TRBD1 (6 bases). CDR3 length: 15 residues. The germline V gene has CDR1 ENHRY and CDR2 SYGVKD. The V and J ends lost 0 bases and 5 bases respectively, with 11 bases between them.

This clone was observed a few times. The chain couples TRBV28 to TRBJ2-7; the D gene is possibly TRBD1 (6 bases). Trimming cost V 6 bases and J 4 bases, with 22 bases left between them. The CDR3 sequence is 16 residues long. CDR1 MDHEN and CDR2 SYDVKM come from the germline V gene. The CDR3 is CASRAVDSRGDYEQYF. For the CDR3, the DNA is TGTGCCAGCAGGGCTGTGGACAGCCGGGGAGATTACGAGCAGTACTTC.

The chain carries TRBV19 and TRBJ2-2; D is possibly TRBD1 or TRBD2 (6 bases each). This CDR3 spans 13 amino acids. V lost 1 base and J 9 bases, leaving 9 bases between the germline ends. Germline V gene data show CDR1 as LNHDA and CDR2 as SQIVND (reference sequence). This CDR3 reads CASSIGGARELFF. DNA of the CDR3: TGTGCCAGTAGTATAGGGGGGGCTCGGGAGCTGTTTTTT.

The chain links TRBV21-1 to TRBJ2-7; the tabulated D call, TRBD2, remains unverified against the DNA. TRBV21-1 is flagged as a pseudogene. The CDR3 consists of 15 residues. The CDR3 loop reads CASSKRRELNYEQYF. The CDR3 DNA is TGTGCCAGCAGCAAAAGGCGGGAACTTAACTACGAGCAGTACTTC.

The CDR3 coding sequence is TGTGCCAGCAGCCATAATGAAAAACTGTTTTTT. Its protein is CASSHNEKLFF. The rearrangement joins TRBV27 to TRBJ1-4, with D uncertain. The CDR3 sequence is 11 residues long. V lost 6 bases and J 4 bases, leaving 3 bases between the germline ends. Germline-derived CDR1 and CDR2 are MNHEY and SMNVEV (reference sequence).

This chain joins TRBV6-1 and TRBJ2-1; the D is unclear. The CDR3 runs to 15 residues. Per the germline V gene, CDR1 is MNHNS and CDR2 is SASEGT. V lost 3 bases, J lost 0 bases, and 9 bases lay in between. Here the CDR3 reads CASSDLESSYNEQFF. The CDR3 nucleotides read TGTGCCAGCAGTGATTTAGAGAGCTCCTACAATGAGCAGTTCTTC.

The CDR3 region is CAVQRGHKLFF. As DNA, the CDR3 is TGTGCCGTTCAGCGAGGGCATAAACTGTTTTTT. V is TRBV11-2 and J is TRBJ1-4; D is ambiguous. Trimming left V 11 bases short and J 11 bases short, with 15 bases between. The CDR3 consists of 11 residues. CDR1 and CDR2 (germline): SGHAT, FQNNGV.

This clone was counted a single time. The rearrangement uses TRBV4-2 and TRBJ2-2; either TRBD1 or TRBD2 may fit D (5 bases each). V lost 1 base to trimming and J lost 5 bases, with 14 bases between them. The germline V gene encodes CDR1 LGHNA and CDR2 YNFKEQ. The CDR3 length is 16 residues. The CDR3 here is CASSQGAGTHTGELFF. In nucleotides, the CDR3 is TGTGCCAGCAGCCAAGGCGCCGGGACCCATACCGGGGAGCTGTTTTTT.

The table lists this clone with a few counts. J is TRBJ1-5 and V is TRBV4-1, with TRBD1 as a possible D gene (5 bases). Per germline, CDR1 MGHRA and CDR2 YSYEKL. V was clipped by 1 base and J by 0 bases, with 22 bases between them. CDR3 length equals 20 residues. The CDR3: CASSQVLGGAAGYSNQPQHF. CDR3 DNA: TGCGCCAGCAGCCAAGTTCTTGGCGGGGCCGCGGGGTATAGCAATCAGCCCCAGCATTTT.

This clone was seen only a few times. The chain recombines TRBV28 with TRBJ1-5; TRBD1 matches 9 bases. The ends lost 6 bases at V and 7 bases at J; junction bases unmatched: 10. The CDR3 sequence is 15 residues long. Germline-derived CDR1 and CDR2 are MDHEN and SYDVKM. CDR3 protein: CASSQGQGFRQPQHF. Here the CDR3 DNA reads TGTGCCAGCAGCCAGGGACAGGGTTTTCGGCAGCCCCAGCATTTT.

This chain's CDR3 is CASSLSGAPEAFF. The CDR3 DNA sequence: TGTGCCAGCAGCTTATCAGGGGCCCCTGAAGCTTTCTTT. The chain uses TRBV11-2 and TRBJ1-1, with D maybe TRBD1 (6 bases). The germline V gene encodes CDR1 SGHAT and CDR2 FQNNGV. With 2 bases removed from V and 6 bases from J, the gap between germline ends came to 10 bases. This CDR3 is 13 amino acids long. Variable domain in full (rest from reference TRBV11-2 and TRBJ1-1): EAGVAQSPRYKIIEKRQSVAFWCNPISGHATLYWYQQILGQGPKLLIQFQNNGVVDDSQLPKDRFSAERLKGVDSTLKIQPAKLEDSAVYLCASSLSGAPEAFFGQGTRLTVV.

The genes are TRBV5-5 and TRBJ1-2, with D unresolved. With 0 bases removed from V and 4 bases from J, the gap between germline ends came to 7 bases. The CDR3 has 13 amino acids. From germline, CDR1 is SGHKS and CDR2 YYEKEE (reference sequence). DNA of the CDR3: TGTGCCAGCAGCTTGGCACCGCCCTATGGCTACACCTTC. It is translated as CASSLAPPYGYTF. Full variable domain (remainder filled in from reference TRBV5-5 and TRBJ1-2): DAGVTQSPTHLIKTRGQQVTLRCSPISGHKSVSWYQQVLGQGPQFIFQYYEKEERGRGNFPDRFSARQFPNYSSELNVNALLLGDSALYLCASSLAPPYGYTFGSGTRLTVV.

This rearrangement joins TRBV4-2 to TRBJ2-7; 7 bases agree with TRBD1. This CDR3 has 12 amino acids. The J segment lost 6 bases and the V segment lost 5 bases, leaving 4 bases of the junction unmatched. Germline CDR1 is LGHNA and CDR2 is YNFKEQ. The CDR3 region is CASSSDRREQYF. CDR3 bases: TGTGCCAGCAGCTCGGACAGGCGCGAGCAGTACTTC.

The chain has TRBV9 and TRBJ1-3; a weak D match, TRBD1 (6 bases). The CDR3 has 14 residues. Trimming pared 3 bases from V and 3 bases from J, leaving 10 bases between. Per the germline V gene, CDR1 is SGDLS and CDR2 is YYNGEE. The CDR3 region is CASSEQGGGNTIYF. For the CDR3, the DNA is TGTGCCAGCAGCGAACAGGGTGGTGGAAACACCATATATTTT.

This sequence joins TRBV6-5 and TRBJ2-3; 10 bases match TRBD2. CDR3 size: 16 residues. The junction had 7 bases not matched to a gene; V was cut back by 3 bases and J by 4 bases. Germline CDR1 is MNHEY and CDR2 is SVGAGI. The CDR3 DNA reads TGTGCCAGCAGTTATGGAGCGGGAGGGATCGCAGATACGCAGTATTTT. Translating gives CASSYGAGGIADTQYF.